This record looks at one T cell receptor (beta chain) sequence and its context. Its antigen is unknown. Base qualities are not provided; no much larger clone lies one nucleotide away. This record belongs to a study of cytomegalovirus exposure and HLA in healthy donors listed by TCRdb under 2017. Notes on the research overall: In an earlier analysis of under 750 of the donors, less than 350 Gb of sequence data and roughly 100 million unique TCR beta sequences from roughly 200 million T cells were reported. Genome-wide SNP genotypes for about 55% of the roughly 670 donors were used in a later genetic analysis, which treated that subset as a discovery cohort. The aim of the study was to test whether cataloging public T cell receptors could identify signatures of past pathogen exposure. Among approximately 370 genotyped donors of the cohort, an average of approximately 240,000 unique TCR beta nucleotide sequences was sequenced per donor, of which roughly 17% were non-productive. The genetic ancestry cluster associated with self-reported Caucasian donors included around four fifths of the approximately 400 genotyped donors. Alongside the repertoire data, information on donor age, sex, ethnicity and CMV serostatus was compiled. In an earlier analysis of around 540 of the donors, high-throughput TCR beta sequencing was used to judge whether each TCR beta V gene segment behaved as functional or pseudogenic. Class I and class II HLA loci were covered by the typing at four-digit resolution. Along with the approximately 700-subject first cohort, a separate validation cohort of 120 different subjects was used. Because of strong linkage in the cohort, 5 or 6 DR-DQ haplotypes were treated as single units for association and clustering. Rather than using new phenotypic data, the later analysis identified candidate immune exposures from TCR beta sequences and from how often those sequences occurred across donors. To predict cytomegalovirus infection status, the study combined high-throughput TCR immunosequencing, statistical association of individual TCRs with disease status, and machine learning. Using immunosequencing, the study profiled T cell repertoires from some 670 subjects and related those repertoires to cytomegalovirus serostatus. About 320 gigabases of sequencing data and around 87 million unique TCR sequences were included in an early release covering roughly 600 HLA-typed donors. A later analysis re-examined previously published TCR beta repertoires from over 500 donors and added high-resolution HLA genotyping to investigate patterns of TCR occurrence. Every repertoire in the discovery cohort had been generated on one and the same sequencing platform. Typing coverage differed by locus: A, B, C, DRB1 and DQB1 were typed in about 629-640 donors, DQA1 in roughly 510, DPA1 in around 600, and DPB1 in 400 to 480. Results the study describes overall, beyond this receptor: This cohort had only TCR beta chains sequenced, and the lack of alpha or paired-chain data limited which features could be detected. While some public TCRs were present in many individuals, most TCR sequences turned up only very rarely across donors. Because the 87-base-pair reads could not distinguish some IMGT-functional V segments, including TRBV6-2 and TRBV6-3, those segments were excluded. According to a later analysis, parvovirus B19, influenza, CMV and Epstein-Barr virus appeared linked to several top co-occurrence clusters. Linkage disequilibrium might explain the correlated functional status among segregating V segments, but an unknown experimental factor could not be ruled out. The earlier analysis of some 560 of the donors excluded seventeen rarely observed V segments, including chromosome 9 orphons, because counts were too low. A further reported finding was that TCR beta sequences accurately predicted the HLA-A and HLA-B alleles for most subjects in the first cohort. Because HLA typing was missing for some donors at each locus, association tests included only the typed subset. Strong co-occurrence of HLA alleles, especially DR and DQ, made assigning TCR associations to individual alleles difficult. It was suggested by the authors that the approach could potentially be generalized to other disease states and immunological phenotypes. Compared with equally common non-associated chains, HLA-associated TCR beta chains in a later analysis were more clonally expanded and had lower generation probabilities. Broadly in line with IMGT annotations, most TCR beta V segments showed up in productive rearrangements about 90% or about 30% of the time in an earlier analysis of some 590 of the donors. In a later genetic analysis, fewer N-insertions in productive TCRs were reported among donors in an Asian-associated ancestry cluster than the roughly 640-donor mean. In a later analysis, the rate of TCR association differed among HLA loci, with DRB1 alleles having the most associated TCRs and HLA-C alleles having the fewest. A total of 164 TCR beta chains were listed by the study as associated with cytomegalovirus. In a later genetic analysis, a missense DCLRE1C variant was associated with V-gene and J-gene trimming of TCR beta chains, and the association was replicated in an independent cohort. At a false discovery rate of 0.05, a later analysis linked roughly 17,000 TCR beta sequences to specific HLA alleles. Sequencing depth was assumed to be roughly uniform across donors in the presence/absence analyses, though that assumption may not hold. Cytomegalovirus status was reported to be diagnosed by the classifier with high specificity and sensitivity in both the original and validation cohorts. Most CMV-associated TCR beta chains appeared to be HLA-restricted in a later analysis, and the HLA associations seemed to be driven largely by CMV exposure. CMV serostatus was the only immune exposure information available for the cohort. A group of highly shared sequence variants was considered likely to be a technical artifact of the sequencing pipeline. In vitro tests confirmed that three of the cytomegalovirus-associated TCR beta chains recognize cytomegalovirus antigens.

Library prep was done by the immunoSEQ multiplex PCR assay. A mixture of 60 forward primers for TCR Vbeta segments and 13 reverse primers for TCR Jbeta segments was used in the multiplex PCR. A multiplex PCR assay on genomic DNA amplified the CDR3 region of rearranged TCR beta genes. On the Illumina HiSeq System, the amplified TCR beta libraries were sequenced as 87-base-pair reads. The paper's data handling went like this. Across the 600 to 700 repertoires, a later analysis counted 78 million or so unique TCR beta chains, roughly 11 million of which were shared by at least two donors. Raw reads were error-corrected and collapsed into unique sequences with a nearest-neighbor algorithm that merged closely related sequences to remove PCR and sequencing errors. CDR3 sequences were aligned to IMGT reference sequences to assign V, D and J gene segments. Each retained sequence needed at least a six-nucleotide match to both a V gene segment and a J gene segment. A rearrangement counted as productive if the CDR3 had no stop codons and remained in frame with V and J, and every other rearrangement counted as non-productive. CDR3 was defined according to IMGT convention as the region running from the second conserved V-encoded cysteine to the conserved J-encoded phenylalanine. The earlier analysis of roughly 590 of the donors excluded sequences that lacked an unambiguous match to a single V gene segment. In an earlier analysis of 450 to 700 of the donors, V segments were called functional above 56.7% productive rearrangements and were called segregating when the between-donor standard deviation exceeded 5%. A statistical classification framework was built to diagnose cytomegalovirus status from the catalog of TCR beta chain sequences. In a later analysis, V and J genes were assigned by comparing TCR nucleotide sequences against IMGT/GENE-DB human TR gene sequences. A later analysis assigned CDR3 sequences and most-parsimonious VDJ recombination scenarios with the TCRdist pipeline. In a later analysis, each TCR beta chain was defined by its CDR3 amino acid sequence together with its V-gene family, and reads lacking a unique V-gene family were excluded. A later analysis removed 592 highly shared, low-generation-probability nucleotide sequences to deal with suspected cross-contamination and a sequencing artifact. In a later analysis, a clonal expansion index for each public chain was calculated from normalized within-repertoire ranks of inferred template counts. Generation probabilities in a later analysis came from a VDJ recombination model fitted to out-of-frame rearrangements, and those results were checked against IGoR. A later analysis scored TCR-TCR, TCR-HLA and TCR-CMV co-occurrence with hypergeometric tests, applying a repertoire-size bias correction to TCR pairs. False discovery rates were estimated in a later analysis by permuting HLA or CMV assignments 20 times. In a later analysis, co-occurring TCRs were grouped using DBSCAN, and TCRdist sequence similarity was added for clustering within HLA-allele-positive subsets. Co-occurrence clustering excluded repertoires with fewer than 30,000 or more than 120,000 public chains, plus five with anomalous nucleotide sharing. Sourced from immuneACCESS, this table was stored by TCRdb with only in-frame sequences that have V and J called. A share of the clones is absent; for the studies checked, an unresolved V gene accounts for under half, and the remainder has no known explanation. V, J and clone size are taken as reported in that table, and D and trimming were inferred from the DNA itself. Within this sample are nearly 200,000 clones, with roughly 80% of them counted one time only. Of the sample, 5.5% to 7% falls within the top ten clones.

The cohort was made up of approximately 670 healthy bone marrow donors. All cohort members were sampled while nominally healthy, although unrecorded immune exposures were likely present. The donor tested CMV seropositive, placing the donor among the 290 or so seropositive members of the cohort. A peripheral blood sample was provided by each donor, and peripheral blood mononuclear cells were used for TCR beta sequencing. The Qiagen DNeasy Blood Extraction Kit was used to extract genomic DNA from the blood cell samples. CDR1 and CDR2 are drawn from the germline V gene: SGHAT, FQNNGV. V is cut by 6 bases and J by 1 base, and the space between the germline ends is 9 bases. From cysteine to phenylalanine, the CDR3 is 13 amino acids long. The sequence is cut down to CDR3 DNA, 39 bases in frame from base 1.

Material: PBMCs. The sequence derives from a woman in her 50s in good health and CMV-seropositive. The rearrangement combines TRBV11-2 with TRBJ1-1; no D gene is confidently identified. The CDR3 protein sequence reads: CASRLGGNTEAFF. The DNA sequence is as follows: TGTGCCAGCAGGCTAGGAGGGAACACTGAAGCTTTCTTT. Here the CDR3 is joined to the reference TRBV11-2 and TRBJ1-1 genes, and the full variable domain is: EAGVAQSPRYKIIEKRQSVAFWCNPISGHATLYWYQQILGQGPKLLIQFQNNGVVDDSQLPKDRFSAERLKGVDSTLKIQPAKLEDSAVYLCASRLGGNTEAFFGQGTRLTVV.